This T cell receptor beta chain was recorded in a study of OX40 agonist ivuxolimab in advanced cancers. Whole-study context: Among those enrolled, mean age was approximately 62 years (range about 23 to 90) and about 81% were male.

Germline V lookup: CDR1 SGHDT, CDR2 YYEEEE. V was trimmed by 1 base and J by 3 bases, leaving 10 bases between them. This CDR3 comprises 14 residues. Using immunoSEQ multiplex PCR, the repertoire was profiled, and TCRdb retains in-frame clones only, with some absent. The profile covers fewer than 80,000 clones, with more than 80% appearing a single time and less than 6% taken by the ten largest. Samples were taken at baseline and on day 1 of cycles 4 and 7. The sequences come from CD4+ or CD8+ T cells sorted from blood, collected in a trial of the OX40 agonist ivuxolimab. The source is an adult with an advanced solid tumor such as melanoma, head and neck, liver or kidney cancer. The chain recombines TRBV5-6 with TRBJ1-1; D is undetermined. The CDR3 protein is CASSLSGPDTEAFF. Here the CDR3 DNA reads TGTGCCAGCAGCTTGTCAGGTCCGGACACTGAAGCTTTCTTT.